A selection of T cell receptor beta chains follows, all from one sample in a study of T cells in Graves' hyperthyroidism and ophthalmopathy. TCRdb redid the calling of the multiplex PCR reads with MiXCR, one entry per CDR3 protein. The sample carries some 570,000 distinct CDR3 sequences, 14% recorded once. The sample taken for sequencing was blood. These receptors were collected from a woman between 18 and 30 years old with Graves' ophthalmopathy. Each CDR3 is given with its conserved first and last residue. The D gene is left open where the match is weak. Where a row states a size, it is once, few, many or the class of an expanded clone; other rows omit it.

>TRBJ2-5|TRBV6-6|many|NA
CASSYDDYPEEVGETQYF
TGTGCCAGCAGTTACGACGACTACCCGGAGGAGGTTGGAGAGACCCAGTACTTC
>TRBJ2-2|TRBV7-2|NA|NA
CASSLGFSIHTGELFF
TGTGCCAGCAGCTTAGGATTTAGCATTCACACCGGGGAGCTGTTTTTT
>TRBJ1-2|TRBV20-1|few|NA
CSATTANYGYTF
TGCAGTGCTACGACAGCGAACTATGGCTACACCTTC
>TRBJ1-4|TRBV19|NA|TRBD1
CASSTSGAGGEKLFF
TGTGCCAGTAGTACATCGGGGGCAGGGGGTGAAAAACTGTTTTTT
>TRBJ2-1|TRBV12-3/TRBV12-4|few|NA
CASSFRLGNEQFF
TGTGCCAGCAGTTTTCGTTTGGGGAATGAGCAGTTCTTC
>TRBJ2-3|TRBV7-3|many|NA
CASSPSGGTQYF
TGTGCCAGCAGCCCCTCCGGTGGGACGCAGTATTTT
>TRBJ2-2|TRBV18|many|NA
CASSPQNTGELFF
TGTGCCAGCTCACCGCAGAACACCGGGGAGCTGTTTTTT
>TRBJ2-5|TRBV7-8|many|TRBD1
CASSLFIRGQETQYF
TGTGCCAGCAGCTTGTTTATCAGGGGGCAAGAGACCCAGTACTTC
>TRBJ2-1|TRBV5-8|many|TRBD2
CASSFRTSGSREQFF
TGTGCCAGCAGCTTTCGGACTAGCGGGAGTCGTGAGCAGTTCTTC
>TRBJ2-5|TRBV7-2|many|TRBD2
CASSLVRGVETQYF
TGTGCCAGCAGCTTAGTGCGGGGGGTGGAGACCCAGTACTTC
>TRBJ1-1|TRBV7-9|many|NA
CASSLLRGRRTEAFF
TGTGCCAGCAGCTTGTTACGGGGGCGCAGAACTGAAGCTTTCTTT
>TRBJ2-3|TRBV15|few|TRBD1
CATSADRGPSDTQYF
TGTGCCACCAGCGCGGACAGGGGGCCCTCAGATACGCAGTATTTT
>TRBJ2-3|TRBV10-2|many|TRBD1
CASSEMPGQTDTQYF
TGCGCCAGCAGTGAGATGCCGGGACAGACAGATACGCAGTATTTT
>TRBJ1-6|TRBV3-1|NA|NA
CASSQPSPKDNSPLHF
TGTGCCAGCAGCCAACCTTCCCCTAAGGATAATTCACCCCTCCACTTT
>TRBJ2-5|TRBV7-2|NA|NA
CASSGSRSQETQYF
TGTGCCAGCAGCGGTAGCAGGAGCCAAGAGACCCAGTACTTC
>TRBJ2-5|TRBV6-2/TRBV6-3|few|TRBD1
CASSLSQGAHRNQYF
TGTGCCAGCAGTCTCTCGCAGGGGGCGCACAGGAACCAGTACTTC
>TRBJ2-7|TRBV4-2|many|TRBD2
CASSQDSGYSGSSYEQYF
TGTGCCAGCAGCCAAGATAGCGGGTATAGCGGGAGCTCCTACGAGCAGTACTTC
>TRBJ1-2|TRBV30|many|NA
CAWRGLNANYGYTF
TGTGCCTGGAGGGGACTGAACGCTAACTATGGCTACACCTTC
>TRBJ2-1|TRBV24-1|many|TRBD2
CATSDPGTSGTNSYNEQFF
TGTGCCACCAGTGATCCCGGGACTAGCGGGACAAACTCCTACAATGAGCAGTTCTTC
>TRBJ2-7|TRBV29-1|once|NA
CSVESPDRSSYEQYF
TGCAGCGTTGAATCTCCTGACAGGAGCTCCTACGAGCAGTACTTC
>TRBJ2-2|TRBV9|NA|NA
CASSVGAEGFEGNTGELFF
TGTGCCAGCAGCGTAGGAGCGGAGGGGTTCGAGGGGAACACCGGGGAGCTGTTTTTT
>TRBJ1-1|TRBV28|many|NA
CASSLGQATLGGAFF
TGTGCCAGCAGTTTAGGACAAGCCACATTAGGGGGAGCTTTCTTT
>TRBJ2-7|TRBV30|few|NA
CAWSRGVFRSLRGEQYF
TGTGCCTGGAGTCGAGGGGTTTTTCGGTCCCTAAGGGGCGAGCAGTACTTC
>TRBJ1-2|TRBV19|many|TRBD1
CASTAGQGNYGYTF
TGTGCCAGTACCGCGGGACAGGGAAACTATGGCTACACCTTC
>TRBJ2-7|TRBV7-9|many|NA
CASSFLHAQASYEQYF
TGTGCCAGCAGCTTCCTCCATGCACAGGCTTCCTACGAGCAGTACTTC
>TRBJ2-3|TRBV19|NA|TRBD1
CASSEPGQGTDTQYF
TGTGCCAGTAGTGAGCCGGGACAGGGGACTGATACGCAGTATTTT
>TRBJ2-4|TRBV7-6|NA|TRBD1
CASSLGGTGGRNIQYF
TGTGCCAGCAGCTTAGGTGGAACAGGGGGCAGAAACATTCAGTACTTC
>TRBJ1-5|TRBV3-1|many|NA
CASSQGDRGPQHF
TGTGCCAGCAGCCAAGGTGATCGGGGGCCCCAGCATTTT
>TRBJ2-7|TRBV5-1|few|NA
CASSLAGDKYEQYF
TGCGCCAGCAGCTTGGCGGGAGATAAGTACGAGCAGTACTTC
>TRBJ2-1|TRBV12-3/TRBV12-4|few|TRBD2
CASIPGLAGNEQFF
TGTGCCAGCATTCCGGGACTAGCGGGTAATGAGCAGTTCTTC
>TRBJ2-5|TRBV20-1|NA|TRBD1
CSARPDRGTETQYF
TGCAGTGCTAGGCCTGACAGGGGCACGGAGACCCAGTACTTC
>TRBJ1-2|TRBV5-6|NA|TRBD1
CASSILYGQANYGYTF
TGTGCCAGCAGCATCCTATATGGACAGGCTAACTATGGCTACACCTTC
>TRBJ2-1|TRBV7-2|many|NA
CASRSRGLRGRSNNEQFF
TGTGCCAGCAGATCTAGGGGGCTGCGCGGGAGGTCTAACAATGAGCAGTTCTTC
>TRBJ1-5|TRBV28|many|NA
CASSPGGGEVRPQHF
TGTGCCAGCAGTCCCGGGGGGGGGGAGGTGCGGCCCCAGCATTTT
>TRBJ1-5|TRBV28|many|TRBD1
CASSLTGGRIQPQHF
TGTGCCAGCAGTTTAACAGGGGGCAGAATTCAGCCCCAGCATTTT
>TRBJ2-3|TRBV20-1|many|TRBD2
CSAWGTGLAENTDTQYF
TGCAGTGCTTGGGGCACGGGACTAGCGGAGAACACAGATACGCAGTATTTT
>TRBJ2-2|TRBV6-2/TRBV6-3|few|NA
CASSYSRLVIGELFF
TGTGCCAGCAGTTACTCGCGACTAGTTATCGGGGAGCTGTTTTTT
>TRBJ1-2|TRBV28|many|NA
CASSLRIIGGYTF
TGTGCCAGTAGTTTAAGGATCATTGGGGGCTACACCTTC
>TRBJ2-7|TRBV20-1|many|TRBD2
CRVRNSGRPYEQYF
TGCAGGGTTAGGAATAGCGGGAGGCCCTACGAGCAGTACTTC
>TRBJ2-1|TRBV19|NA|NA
CASSAIVGGNYNEQFF
TGTGCCAGTAGTGCCATCGTGGGGGGAAATTACAATGAGCAGTTCTTC
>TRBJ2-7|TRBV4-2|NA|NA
CASSQAGLRLLSYEQYF
TGTGCCAGCAGCCAAGCCGGGCTCCGACTACTATCCTACGAGCAGTACTTC
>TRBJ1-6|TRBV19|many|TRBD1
CASSPVDRGGSPLHF
TGTGCCAGTAGTCCGGTCGACAGGGGGGGATCACCCCTCCACTTT
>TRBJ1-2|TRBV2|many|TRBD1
CASSWGAGTGYGYTF
TGTGCCAGCAGTTGGGGTGCGGGGACAGGCTATGGCTACACCTTC
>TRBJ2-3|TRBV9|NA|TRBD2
CASSLREDLTDTQYF
TGTGCCAGCAGCTTGCGGGAGGACCTCACAGATACGCAGTATTTT
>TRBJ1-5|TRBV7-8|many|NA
CASSRGEDNQPQHF
TGTGCCAGCAGCAGGGGCGAGGACAATCAGCCCCAGCATTTT
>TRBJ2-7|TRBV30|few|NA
CAWSGTTATEQYF
TGTGCCTGGAGTGGGACTACCGCCACCGAGCAGTACTTC
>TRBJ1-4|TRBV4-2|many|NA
CASSQREREKLFF
TGTGCCAGCAGCCAGAGGGAGAGGGAAAAACTGTTTTTT
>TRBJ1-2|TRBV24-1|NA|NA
CATYGYTF
TGTGCCACCTATGGCTACACCTTC
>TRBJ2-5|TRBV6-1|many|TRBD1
CASSEVDRGGETQYF
TGTGCCAGCAGTGAAGTGGACAGGGGGGGAGAGACCCAGTACTTC
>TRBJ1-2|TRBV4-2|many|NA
CASSHLNRDGYTF
TGTGCCAGCAGCCATCTAAACAGGGATGGCTACACCTTC
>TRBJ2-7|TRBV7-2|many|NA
CASSRPTYEQYF
TGTGCCAGCAGCCGCCCCACCTACGAGCAGTACTTC
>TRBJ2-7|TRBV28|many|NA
CASSLGEYEQYF
TGTGCCAGCAGTTTAGGGGAATACGAGCAGTACTTC
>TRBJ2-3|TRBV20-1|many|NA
CSSALAEGTDTQYF
TGCAGTTCCGCCTTAGCGGAGGGCACAGATACGCAGTATTTT
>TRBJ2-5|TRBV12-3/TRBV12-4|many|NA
CASSLAEWETQYF
TGTGCCAGCAGTTTAGCTGAGTGGGAGACCCAGTACTTC
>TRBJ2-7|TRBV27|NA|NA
CASSLWVGGSHEQYF
TGTGCCAGCAGTTTATGGGTGGGAGGTTCCCACGAGCAGTACTTC
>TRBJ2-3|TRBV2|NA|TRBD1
CASSEQGARRADTQYF
TGTGCCAGCAGTGAACAGGGGGCGAGGCGGGCAGATACGCAGTATTTT
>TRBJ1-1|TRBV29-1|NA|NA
CSVDGGIPEAFF
TGCAGCGTTGACGGAGGGATCCCTGAAGCTTTCTTT
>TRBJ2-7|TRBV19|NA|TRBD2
CASTLAGGHYEQYF
TGTGCCAGTACCCTAGCGGGCGGTCACTACGAGCAGTACTTC